This entry lists 18 T cell receptor beta chains sequenced from one sample in a study of blood T cells in healthy people across ages. A sample-barcoded 5' primer and a J-beta primer mix were used in a second PCR of about 7 to 12 cycles. MiXCR was run by TCRdb on the 5' RACE reads, yielding one entry per CDR3 protein. The table records about a million distinct CDR3 sequences, about 48% of them present only once. The sequenced sample consisted of blood. The receptors shown here come from a man under 40 in good health.

Regarding this clonotype: At one of its ends the junction is not consistent with the germline gene, which may arise from a read error. The chain carries TRBV7-9 and TRBJ2-3, with D uncertain. Germline CDR1 and CDR2: SEHNR and FQNEAQ (reference sequence). CDR3 size: 14 residues. This chain's CDR3 is CTSSLPESTDTQYF. The DNA of the CDR3 is TGTACCAGCAGCTTGCCAGAGAGCACAGATACGCAGTATTTT.

This clonotype was detected many times. CDR3 bases: TGTGCCAGCAGTTTCCTGGGACGGACGAACACTGAAGCTTTCTTT. Translating gives CASSFLGRTNTEAFF. The chain recombines TRBV27 with TRBJ1-1, with a possible D match to TRBD1 (5 bases). The germline CDR1 and CDR2 sequences are MNHEY and SMNVEV (reference sequence). The CDR3 totals 15 residues. Trimming removed 3 bases from V and 1 base from J, with 12 bases in between.

This clonotype was observed a few times. This CDR3 is CASSQEGQGAGEQYF. The CDR3 DNA sequence: TGCGCCAGCAGCCAAGAAGGCCAGGGGGCTGGCGAGCAGTACTTC. The chain recombines TRBV4-3 with TRBJ2-7; 8 nucleotides agree with TRBD1. Germline CDR1 is LGHNA and CDR2 is YSLEER. V trimming: 0 bases; J trimming: 6 bases; junction bases outside the gene matches: 7. The CDR3 has 15 amino acids.

The chain recombines TRBV6-5 with TRBJ1-1, with 7 bases lining up with TRBD1. J gave up 4 bases and V 5 bases, and 1 base lay outside the gene matches. The germline V gene has CDR1 MNHEY and CDR2 SVGAGI. The CDR3 consists of 12 residues. This CDR3 reads CASSGQVTEAFF. DNA for the CDR3: TGTGCCAGCAGTGGACAGGTCACTGAAGCTTTCTTT.

The genes are TRBV6-5 and TRBJ2-7; D tentatively reads TRBD1 or TRBD2 (5 bases each). The CDR3 loop spans 11 amino acids. The germline V and J ends were trimmed by 7 bases and 5 bases, with 9 bases remaining between them. The germline CDR1 and CDR2 sequences are MNHEY and SVGAGI. For the CDR3, the DNA is TGTGCCAGCAACCAGGGACACGAGCAGTACTTC. Translating it yields CASNQGHEQYF.

The chain recombines TRBV10-3 with TRBJ2-7; D might be TRBD1 (5 bases). Germline V gene data show CDR1 as ENHRY and CDR2 as SYGVKD. There are 16 residues in the CDR3. V gave up 4 bases and J gave up 5 bases, with 21 bases separating them. The CDR3 nucleotides are TGTGCCATCAGTGGCGTTGGAATGGGGCTTGAGGACGAGCAGTACTTC. It encodes CAISGVGMGLEDEQYF.

The chain combines TRBV28 with TRBJ2-1; 9 nucleotides match TRBD1. The germline V gene has CDR1 MDHEN and CDR2 SYDVKM. The CDR3 totals 16 residues. J gave up 4 bases and V 5 bases, and 9 bases lay outside the gene matches. The CDR3 here is CASSLFRDRVYNEQFF. The CDR3 bases are TGTGCCAGCAGTCTATTCCGGGACAGGGTATACAATGAGCAGTTCTTC.

This clonotype has more than one count but fewer than ten. The rearrangement uses TRBV6-6 and TRBJ2-1; D may be TRBD2 (6 bases). V lost 10 bases and J lost 7, with 23 bases in between. CDR1 and CDR2 from the germline V gene are MNHNY and SVGAGI (reference sequence). The CDR3 runs 15 residues. In DNA, the CDR3 is TGTGCCATCGACCTGACTGATGGGGCGGGGAATGAGCAGTTCTTC. Its protein is CAIDLTDGAGNEQFF.

This clonotype was seen more than once but under ten times. The genes are TRBV2 and TRBJ1-6; D not resolved. V was pared by 7 bases and J by 7 bases, with 5 bases between. CDR1 and CDR2 (germline): SNHLY, FYNNEI. CDR3 length equals 11 residues. The CDR3 loop is CASTRNSPLHF. In DNA, the CDR3 is TGTGCCAGCACGAGGAATTCACCCCTCCACTTT.

V gene TRBV29-1 combines with J gene TRBJ2-7, with D possibly being TRBD2 (7 bases). This CDR3 contains 15 residues. CDR1 is SQVTM and CDR2 is ANQGSEA in the germline V gene. V was clipped by 0 bases and J by 2 bases, with 14 bases between them. The CDR3 DNA is TGCAGCGTTGAAGATCGAGGGGGGGGGACCTACGAGCAGTACTTC. Translating gives CSVEDRGGGTYEQYF.

This sequence joins TRBV5-5 and TRBJ1-5; no firm D call. The CDR3 is 12 residues long. The V and J ends lost 4 bases and 5 bases respectively, with 7 bases between them. The germline V gene has CDR1 SGHKS and CDR2 YYEKEE (reference sequence). This CDR3 reads CASSAWDQPQHF. CDR3 sequence (DNA): TGTGCCAGCAGCGCCTGGGATCAGCCCCAGCATTTT. Variable domain in full (rest from reference TRBV5-5 and TRBJ1-5): DAGVTQSPTHLIKTRGQQVTLRCSPISGHKSVSWYQQVLGQGPQFIFQYYEKEERGRGNFPDRFSARQFPNYSSELNVNALLLGDSALYLCASSAWDQPQHFGDGTRLSIL.

The J gene is TRBJ1-4, the V gene TRBV5-1; unclear D gene. The CDR3 covers 15 residues. Trimming shortened V by 0 bases and J by 7 bases, and 13 bases separated the two germline ends. CDR1 SGHRS and CDR2 YFSETQ come from the germline V gene. The CDR3 DNA sequence: TGCGCCAGCAGCTTGGATGGTAGGGTATCTGAAAAACTGTTTTTT. It encodes CASSLDGRVSEKLFF.

The rearrangement joins TRBV4-1 to TRBJ2-3, with D unclear. This CDR3 is built from 16 residues. Germline CDR1 is MGHRA and CDR2 is YSYEKL. V dropped 0 bases and J dropped 0 bases, with 10 bases sitting between them. The DNA of the CDR3 is TGCGCCAGCAGCCAAGATGTGGCGGCTAGCACAGATACGCAGTATTTT. The encoded protein is CASSQDVAASTDTQYF.

The V call is TRBV7-3, the J call TRBJ2-7, with D hard to call. Germline values: CDR1 SGHTA, CDR2 FQGTGA. Trimming shortened V by 5 bases and J by 6 bases, and 14 bases separated the two germline ends. This CDR3 has 13 residues. The CDR3 reads CASSALAKGEQYF. As DNA, the CDR3 is TGTGCCAGCAGCGCATTAGCTAAGGGCGAGCAGTACTTC.

This clonotype appeared many times. The V gene is TRBV4-2, the J gene TRBJ2-3, with 14 nucleotides matching TRBD2. J was trimmed by 0 bases and V by 4 bases; bases with no gene match: 6. The CDR3 runs 18 residues. Germline V gives CDR1 LGHNA, CDR2 YNFKEQ. The CDR3: CASSPRTSGGLSTDTQYF. The CDR3 bases are TGTGCCAGCAGCCCACGGACTAGCGGGGGGCTTAGCACAGATACGCAGTATTTT.

This chain joins TRBV4-3 and TRBJ2-1; D gene uncertain. The CDR3 runs to 16 residues. V lost 0 bases and J lost 8, with 17 bases in between. Germline V gene lookup returns CDR1 LGHNA and CDR2 YSLEER. The CDR3: CASSQDLRPASYEQFF. CDR3 sequence (DNA): TGCGCCAGCAGCCAAGATCTAAGGCCCGCAAGCTATGAGCAGTTCTTC.

In its sample, this clonotype was seen a few times. J is TRBJ2-7 and V is TRBV7-2; D is unclear. CDR1 and CDR2 from the germline V gene are SGHTA and FQGNSA. With 5 bases removed from V and 5 bases from J, the gap between germline ends came to 16 bases. This CDR3 has 14 residues. The DNA of the CDR3 is TGTGCCAGCAGCCTCCATCCTTGGGCGGACGAGCAGTACTTC. As protein: CASSLHPWADEQYF.

V usage is TRBV20-1 and J usage is TRBJ2-1; 14 positions match TRBD2. The junction had 8 bases not matched to a gene; V was cut back by 0 bases and J by 10 bases. The CDR3 runs to 16 residues. The germline V gene has CDR1 DFQATT and CDR2 SNEGSKA (reference sequence). The CDR3: CSARDGGTSGGAEQFF. CDR3 DNA sequence: TGCAGTGCTAGAGATGGGGGGACTAGCGGGGGAGCAGAGCAGTTCTTC.